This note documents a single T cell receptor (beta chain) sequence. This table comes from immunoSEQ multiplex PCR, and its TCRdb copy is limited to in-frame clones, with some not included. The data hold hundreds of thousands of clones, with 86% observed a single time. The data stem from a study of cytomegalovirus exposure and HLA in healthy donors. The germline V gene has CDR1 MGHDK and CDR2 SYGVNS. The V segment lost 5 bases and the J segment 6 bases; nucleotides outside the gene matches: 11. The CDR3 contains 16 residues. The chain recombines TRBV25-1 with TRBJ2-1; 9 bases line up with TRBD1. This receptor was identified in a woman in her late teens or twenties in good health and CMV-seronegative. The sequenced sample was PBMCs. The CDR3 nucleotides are TGTGCCAGCAGTAGCCCGGGGACAGGGCGGGTCAATGAGCAGTTCTTC. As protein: CASSSPGTGRVNEQFF.